This is a list of T cell receptor beta chains from one sample in a study of blood T cell repertoires in COVID-19. TCRdb keeps only in-frame clones here, not all; method: immunoSEQ multiplex PCR. The sample lists 98,000 or so clones; about nine tenths were seen once. Sequencing input: peripheral blood. Source of these receptors: a man between 60 and 75 years old with COVID-19, enrolled during active disease. Both conserved end residues are part of each CDR3. The D gene is left open where the match is weak. The size entry is marked missing in some rows and otherwise reads once, few, many or a size class.

j_call clone_size d_call v_call cdr3_aa cdr3_nt
TRBJ2-3 few - TRBV7-9 CASSLNGGSDTQYF TGTGCCAGCAGCTTAAATGGCGGTTCGGATACGCAGTATTTT
TRBJ2-7 - TRBD2 TRBV6-1 CASSEAGAGGWPSSYEQYF TGTGCCAGCAGTGAAGCGGGTGCGGGGGGCTGGCCCAGCTCCTACGAGCAGTACTTC
TRBJ2-3 - TRBD2 TRBV29-1 CSVEQLRGSTDTQYF TGCAGCGTTGAACAGTTACGCGGGAGTACAGATACGCAGTATTTT
TRBJ1-2 few TRBD1 TRBV12-5 CASGLGQGAGGYTF TGTGCTAGTGGTTTGGGACAGGGCGCAGGTGGCTACACCTTC
TRBJ1-1 - TRBD1 TRBV29-1 CSVDWTGGLEAFF TGCAGCGTTGACTGGACAGGGGGGCTTGAAGCTTTCTTT
TRBJ1-2 - - TRBV21-1 CARDTLGSGYTF TGTGCCCGGGACACCTTGGGTTCGGGCTACACCTTC
TRBJ2-1 - - TRBV7-2 CASTDLNNEQFF TGTGCCAGCACCGACTTAAACAATGAGCAGTTCTTC
TRBJ2-1 - - TRBV3-1/TRBV3-2 CASSQDWPGETYNEQFF TGTGCCAGCAGCCAAGATTGGCCGGGAGAGACCTACAATGAGCAGTTCTTC
TRBJ1-4 - TRBD1 TRBV5-1 CASSPGQGNEKLFF TGCGCCAGCAGCCCGGGACAGGGGAATGAAAAACTGTTTTTT
TRBJ1-3 once - TRBV19 CASSIRGGRLGESSGNTIYF TGTGCCAGTAGTATACGGGGGGGGCGATTGGGTGAGAGCTCTGGAAACACCATATATTTT
TRBJ1-4 - - TRBV6-5 CASWRSTVEEKLFF TGTGCCAGCTGGAGAAGTACGGTGGAGGAAAAACTGTTTTTT
TRBJ2-2 - - TRBV10-3 CASTYGVGFSSIGELFF TGTGCCAGTACCTACGGGGTTGGGTTCTCTTCGATCGGGGAGCTGTTTTTT
TRBJ2-7 - - TRBV5-1 CASSLVGLLAVSYEQYF TGCGCCAGCAGCTTGGTGGGATTACTAGCAGTTTCCTACGAGCAGTACTTC
TRBJ1-2 - TRBD1 TRBV3-1/TRBV3-2 CASSHADRAAGGGYTF TGTGCCAGCAGCCACGCAGACAGGGCGGCTGGGGGTGGCTACACCTTC
TRBJ1-6 once - TRBV9 CASSAFRTATNSPLHF TGTGCCAGCAGCGCGTTCCGGACAGCGACGAATTCACCCCTCCACTTT
TRBJ2-5 - TRBD2 TRBV28 CASSFTGLAATGGETQYF TGTGCCAGCAGTTTCACGGGACTAGCGGCTACTGGCGGGGAGACCCAGTACTTC
TRBJ1-5 - TRBD1 TRBV27 CASSLIGTGVFQPQHF TGTGCCAGCAGTTTAATCGGGACAGGGGTCTTTCAGCCCCAGCATTTT
TRBJ2-1 - - TRBV5-4 CASSLIDKQVPFF TGTGCCAGCAGCTTGATAGACAAACAGGTGCCCTTCTTC
TRBJ1-5 - TRBD1 TRBV10-3 CAISESEQGAHQPQHF TGTGCCATCAGTGAGTCGGAACAGGGGGCTCATCAGCCCCAGCATTTT
TRBJ2-5 - - TRBV5-1 CASSPAGAMRGEETQYF TGCGCCAGCAGCCCTGCCGGGGCCATGCGGGGTGAAGAGACCCAGTACTTC
TRBJ2-1 - - TRBV21-1 CASSTGAVPTYNEQFF TGTGCCAGCAGCACCGGAGCTGTCCCCACTTACAATGAGCAGTTCTTC
TRBJ2-3 few TRBD2 TRBV24-1 CATSDWEGATDTQYF TGTGCCACCAGTGATTGGGAGGGAGCCACAGATACGCAGTATTTT
TRBJ1-5 - TRBD1 TRBV6-5 CASRSGTGPYQPQHF TGTGCCAGCAGATCCGGGACAGGGCCCTATCAGCCCCAGCATTTT
TRBJ2-7 - TRBD2 TRBV6-2/TRBV6-3 CASRYSGGLAGGPSNYEQYF TGTGCCAGCAGGTACTCCGGGGGGCTAGCGGGAGGGCCCTCAAATTACGAGCAGTACTTC
TRBJ2-1 - TRBD2 TRBV18 CASSPLLAGEGYNEQFF TGTGCCAGCTCACCTTTACTAGCGGGAGAGGGCTACAATGAGCAGTTCTTC
TRBJ1-6 - - TRBV9 CASSVASENSPLHF TGTGCCAGCAGCGTAGCTTCGGAGAATTCACCCCTCCACTTT
TRBJ2-7 once - TRBV24-1 CATRGQGLEQYF TGTGCCACCCGAGGGCAGGGGCTCGAGCAGTACTTC
TRBJ2-7 - - TRBV30 CAWRLAGNYHEQYF TGTGCCTGGAGATTGGCGGGAAACTACCACGAGCAGTACTTC
TRBJ1-6 - - TRBV2 CASSSDRPYSPLHF TGTGCCAGCAGCTCCGACAGGCCGTATTCACCCCTCCACTTT
TRBJ1-6 - - TRBV5-4 CASSLVSSEPLHF TGTGCCAGCAGCTTAGTCTCGTCGGAGCCCCTCCACTTT
TRBJ2-1 - - TRBV28 CASSSPTSGQFF TGTGCCAGCAGTTCCCCAACTAGTGGGCAGTTCTTC
TRBJ2-7 once TRBD2 TRBV4-3 CASSASPGLAYEQYF TGCGCCAGCAGCGCAAGCCCGGGACTAGCCTACGAGCAGTACTTC
TRBJ1-2 - - TRBV30 CAWSVVWQGKDRGYTF TGTGCCTGGAGTGTAGTATGGCAGGGGAAGGACCGGGGCTACACCTTC
TRBJ2-7 - TRBD1 TRBV19 CASAGTGSYEQYF TGTGCCAGTGCCGGGACAGGCTCCTACGAGCAGTACTTC
TRBJ1-2 once - TRBV11-3 CASSQNRQYTF TGTGCCAGCAGCCAAAACCGACAGTACACCTTC
TRBJ2-4 - TRBD2 TRBV18 CASSRGLAGVNIQYF TGTGCCAGCTCACGGGGACTAGCGGGAGTAAACATTCAGTACTTC
TRBJ2-6 - - TRBV3-1/TRBV3-2 CASSQGNFVLTF TGTGCCAGCAGCCAAGGTAATTTCGTCCTGACTTTC
TRBJ2-7 - TRBD1 TRBV29-1 CSVEDNRGHYEQYF TGCAGCGTTGAAGACAACAGGGGGCACTACGAGCAGTACTTC
TRBJ2-1 - TRBD2 TRBV28 CASSSSGGSYNEQFF TGTGCCAGCAGTTCTAGCGGGGGCTCCTACAATGAGCAGTTCTTC
TRBJ1-6 - - TRBV6-4 CASSYSYNSPLHF TGTGCCAGCAGTTACAGCTATAATTCACCCCTCCACTTT
TRBJ1-1 - - TRBV9 CASSVVQYTEAFF TGTGCCAGCAGCGTAGTCCAGTACACTGAAGCTTTCTTT
TRBJ1-5 - TRBD1 TRBV2 CASKGQGVDNQPQHF TGTGCCAGCAAAGGACAGGGGGTGGACAATCAGCCCCAGCATTTT
TRBJ2-3 few - TRBV7-9 CASSLASGTDTQYF TGTGCCAGCAGCTTAGCGTCAGGGACAGATACGCAGTATTTT
TRBJ2-1 - - TRBV3-1/TRBV3-2 CASSQGEIANEQFF TGTGCCAGCAGCCAAGGAGAAATCGCGAATGAGCAGTTCTTC
TRBJ2-7 - TRBD1 TRBV30 CAWSVQGADDEQYF TGTGCCTGGAGTGTCCAGGGGGCAGATGACGAGCAGTACTTC
TRBJ2-7 once - TRBV29-1 CSVETGRNYEQYF TGCAGCGTTGAAACAGGCCGAAACTACGAGCAGTACTTC
TRBJ2-7 - TRBD2 TRBV30 CAWSVRLAGVYEQYF TGTGCCTGGAGTGTAAGGCTAGCGGGAGTCTACGAGCAGTACTTC